One sample yielded the 17 T cell receptor beta chains listed below, sequenced in a study of monozygotic twins with cystic fibrosis. Here immunoSEQ multiplex PCR was the method, and the copy in TCRdb shows in-frame clones only, minus some. The sample consists of fewer than 20,000 clones, around 96% of them appearing once. The sample taken for sequencing was blood. The receptor set was obtained from a girl between 2 and 10 years old with cystic fibrosis.

The chain recombines TRBV5-1 with TRBJ1-2; 7 bases line up with TRBD1. The CDR3 length is 15 residues. V was clipped by 4 bases and J by 1 base; unmatched bases: 7. Per the germline V gene, CDR1 is SGHRS and CDR2 is YFSETQ. The CDR3 DNA sequence: TGCGCCAGCAGCCAAGGGACAGCTCTTAACTATGGCTACACCTTC. This translates into CASSQGTALNYGYTF. Full variable domain (missing parts from reference TRBV5-1 and TRBJ1-2): KAGVTQTPRYLIKTRGQQVTLSCSPISGHRSVSWYQQTPGQGLQFLFEYFSETQRNKGNFPGRFSGRQFSNSRSEMNVSTLELGDSALYLCASSQGTALNYGYTFGSGTRLTVV.

The rearrangement uses TRBV5-4 and TRBJ2-3, with 11 bases that match TRBD2. The junction had 8 bases not matched to a gene; V was cut back by 0 bases and J by 5 bases. The CDR3 runs 17 residues. The germline V gene has CDR1 SGHNT and CDR2 YYREEE (reference sequence). This CDR3 reads CASSLGPLAGGVDTQYF. The CDR3 DNA reads TGTGCCAGCAGCTTGGGTCCCCTAGCGGGGGGAGTAGATACGCAGTATTTT.

The V gene is TRBV14, the J gene TRBJ2-1, with a weak D call TRBD2 (6 bases). CDR1 and CDR2 (germline): SGHDN, FVKESK. This CDR3 has 16 amino acids. V was shortened by 4 bases and J by 3 bases, with 16 bases between the two germline ends. The CDR3 DNA sequence: TGTGCCAGCAGCCTACGGGACTCCGGCTACTACAATGAGCAGTTCTTC. Translation gives CASSLRDSGYYNEQFF.

The DNA for the CDR3 is TGTGCCAGCAACACGGGGGGCGCGGACGGCTACACCTTC. Residues: CASNTGGADGYTF. V gene TRBV11-2 combines with J gene TRBJ1-2, with D maybe TRBD1 (6 bases). Per the germline V gene, CDR1 is SGHAT and CDR2 is FQNNGV. Trimming removed 7 bases from V and 8 bases from J, with 17 bases in between. CDR3 length: 13 residues.

DNA for the CDR3: TGCGCCAGCAGCCAAGAGGTCCTGTACCAAGAGACCCAGTACTTC. Protein sequence: CASSQEVLYQETQYF. The J gene is TRBJ2-5, the V gene TRBV4-1; D is uncertain. There are 15 residues in the CDR3. Germline assignment: CDR1 MGHRA and CDR2 YSYEKL. V shed 0 bases and J shed 0 bases, with 8 bases lying between them.

V usage is TRBV2 and J usage is TRBJ2-1; D not resolved. CDR1 and CDR2 from the germline V gene are SNHLY and FYNNEI. Deletions cut 4 bases from V and 0 bases from J, with 4 bases between. The CDR3 runs 13 residues. The CDR3, as DNA: TGTGCCAGCAGTGCCAGCTCCTACAATGAGCAGTTCTTC. Protein sequence: CASSASSYNEQFF.

The chain uses TRBV2 and TRBJ2-3, with D possibly matching TRBD2 (5 bases). Germline values: CDR1 SNHLY, CDR2 FYNNEI. This CDR3 has 19 amino acids. V lost 1 base to trimming and J lost 1 base, with 21 bases between them. CDR3 in DNA: TGTGCCAGCAGTGAAGGGACTTTCCTTCCAAACATGGGCACAGATACGCAGTATTTT. It yields the protein CASSEGTFLPNMGTDTQYF.

This chain joins TRBV4-1 and TRBJ2-5, with 8 bases matching TRBD2. Trimming at V came to 1 base and at J to 5 bases, leaving 21 bases not matched to a gene. In germline, CDR1 is MGHRA, CDR2 YSYEKL. The CDR3 length is 20 residues. The CDR3 DNA is TGCGCCAGCAGCCAAGCAGGGCGCTTGGAGGGCGGGGGGTTACTGGAGACCCAGTACTTC. It encodes CASSQAGRLEGGGLLETQYF.

V usage is TRBV19 and J usage is TRBJ1-2; 9 nucleotides agree with TRBD1. The germline V gene has CDR1 LNHDA and CDR2 SQIVND (reference sequence). J was trimmed by 2 bases and V by 7 bases; bases with no gene match: 8. The CDR3 covers 15 residues. The CDR3 sequence is CASIPGTGLNYGYTF. The CDR3 coding sequence is TGTGCCAGTATCCCTGGGACAGGGTTAAACTATGGCTACACCTTC.

In DNA, the CDR3 is TGTGCCAGCAGACTCGGTTACACCGGGGAGCTGTTTTTT. Encoded protein: CASRLGYTGELFF. The chain joins TRBV6-5 to TRBJ2-2; D is unclear. Between the trimmed V and J ends, which lost 6 bases and 3 bases, there was a span of 8 bases. Germline loops: CDR1 MNHEY, CDR2 SVGAGI. The CDR3 covers 13 residues.

This clone was detected only once. V is TRBV19 and J is TRBJ1-4; D uncertain. Trimming stripped 3 bases from V and 7 bases from J, with 18 bases between. This CDR3 comprises 16 residues. Germline-derived CDR1 and CDR2 are LNHDA and SQIVND (reference sequence). CDR3 in amino acids: CASSIWNPGPGEKLFF. The CDR3 bases are TGTGCCAGTAGTATTTGGAACCCCGGGCCTGGTGAAAAACTGTTTTTT.

The rearrangement uses TRBV10-3 and TRBJ2-3; 14 bases map to TRBD2. This CDR3 has 21 amino acids. Trimming took 8 bases from V and 0 from J; bases not matched to a gene: 19. Germline-derived CDR1 and CDR2 are ENHRY and SYGVKD. CDR3 loop: CAISSPEGLAGAMISTDTQYF. The CDR3 coding sequence is TGTGCCATCTCTAGTCCTGAGGGACTAGCGGGGGCCATGATTAGCACAGATACGCAGTATTTT.

With respect to this clone: At one of its ends the junction is not consistent with the germline gene, which may arise from a read error. J is TRBJ2-6 and V is TRBV7-2; TRBD2 matches 8 bases. Germline V CDR1 and CDR2: SGHTA, FQGNSA. The CDR3 length is 17 residues. CDR3 nucleotide sequence: TGTGCCAGCAGCCCCAGCGGGGGTACCTCTGGGGCCAATGTCCTGACTTTC. Residues: CASSPSGGTSGANVLTF.

The rearrangement uses TRBV7-8 and TRBJ1-6; possible D gene TRBD1, 5 bases. The germline V and J ends were trimmed by 0 bases and 7 bases, with 10 bases remaining between them. The CDR3 is made up of 15 amino acids. CDR1 and CDR2 (germline): SGHVS, FQNEAQ. CDR3 region: CASSLAGRENSPLHF. In nucleotides, the CDR3 is TGTGCCAGCAGCTTAGCGGGCAGGGAGAATTCACCCCTCCACTTT. The whole variable domain, filled in from reference TRBV7-8 and TRBJ1-6, reads GAGVSQSPRYKVAKRGQDVALRCDPISGHVSLFWYQQALGQGPEFLTYFQNEAQLDKSGLPSDRFFAERPEGSVSTLKIQRTQQEDSAVYLCASSLAGRENSPLHFGNGTRLTVT.

The chain joins TRBV12-5 to TRBJ2-7; the match to TRBD2 covers 8 bases. The V gene's germline CDR1 is LGHNT and CDR2 FRNRAP. J lost 1 base, V lost 1 base, and 12 bases had no gene match. The CDR3 is made up of 18 amino acids. This CDR3 is CASGLDLGAGAPSYEQYF. The CDR3 DNA reads TGTGCTAGTGGTTTGGATCTCGGAGCGGGGGCCCCTTCCTACGAGCAGTACTTC.

This clone has just one count. The V and J genes are TRBV6-1 and TRBJ1-2; D unclear. The CDR3 totals 13 residues. V lost 6 bases and J 8 bases, leaving 16 bases between the germline ends. Per germline, CDR1 MNHNS and CDR2 SASEGT. The CDR3 loop is CASSITDLRGYTF. CDR3 coding DNA: TGTGCCAGCAGCATTACAGATTTAAGAGGCTACACCTTC.

This rearrangement joins TRBV4-3 to TRBJ1-1; D is undetermined. V was trimmed by 0 bases and J by 5 bases, leaving 7 bases between them. Germline loops: CDR1 LGHNA, CDR2 YSLEER. This CDR3 contains 13 residues. The DNA of the CDR3 is TGCGCCAGCAGCCAAGATAAGGGTACTGAAGCTTTCTTT. Protein sequence: CASSQDKGTEAFF.